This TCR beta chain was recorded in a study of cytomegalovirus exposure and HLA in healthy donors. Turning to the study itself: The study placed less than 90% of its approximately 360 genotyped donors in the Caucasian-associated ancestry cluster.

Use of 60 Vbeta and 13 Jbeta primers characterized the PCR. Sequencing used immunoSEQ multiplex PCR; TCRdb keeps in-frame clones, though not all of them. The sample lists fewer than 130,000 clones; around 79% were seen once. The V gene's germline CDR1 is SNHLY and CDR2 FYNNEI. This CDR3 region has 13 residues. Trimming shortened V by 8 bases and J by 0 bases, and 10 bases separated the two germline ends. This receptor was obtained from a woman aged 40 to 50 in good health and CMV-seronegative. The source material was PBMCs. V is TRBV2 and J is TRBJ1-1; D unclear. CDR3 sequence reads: CASLGLLNTEAFF. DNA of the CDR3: TGTGCCAGCTTAGGACTCTTGAACACTGAAGCTTTCTTT. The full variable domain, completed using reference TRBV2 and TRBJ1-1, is EPEVTQTPSHQVTQMGQEVILRCVPISNHLYFYWYRQILGQKVEFLVSFYNNEISEKSEIFDDQFSVERPDGSNFTLKIRSTKLEDSAMYFCASLGLLNTEAFFGQGTRLTVV.